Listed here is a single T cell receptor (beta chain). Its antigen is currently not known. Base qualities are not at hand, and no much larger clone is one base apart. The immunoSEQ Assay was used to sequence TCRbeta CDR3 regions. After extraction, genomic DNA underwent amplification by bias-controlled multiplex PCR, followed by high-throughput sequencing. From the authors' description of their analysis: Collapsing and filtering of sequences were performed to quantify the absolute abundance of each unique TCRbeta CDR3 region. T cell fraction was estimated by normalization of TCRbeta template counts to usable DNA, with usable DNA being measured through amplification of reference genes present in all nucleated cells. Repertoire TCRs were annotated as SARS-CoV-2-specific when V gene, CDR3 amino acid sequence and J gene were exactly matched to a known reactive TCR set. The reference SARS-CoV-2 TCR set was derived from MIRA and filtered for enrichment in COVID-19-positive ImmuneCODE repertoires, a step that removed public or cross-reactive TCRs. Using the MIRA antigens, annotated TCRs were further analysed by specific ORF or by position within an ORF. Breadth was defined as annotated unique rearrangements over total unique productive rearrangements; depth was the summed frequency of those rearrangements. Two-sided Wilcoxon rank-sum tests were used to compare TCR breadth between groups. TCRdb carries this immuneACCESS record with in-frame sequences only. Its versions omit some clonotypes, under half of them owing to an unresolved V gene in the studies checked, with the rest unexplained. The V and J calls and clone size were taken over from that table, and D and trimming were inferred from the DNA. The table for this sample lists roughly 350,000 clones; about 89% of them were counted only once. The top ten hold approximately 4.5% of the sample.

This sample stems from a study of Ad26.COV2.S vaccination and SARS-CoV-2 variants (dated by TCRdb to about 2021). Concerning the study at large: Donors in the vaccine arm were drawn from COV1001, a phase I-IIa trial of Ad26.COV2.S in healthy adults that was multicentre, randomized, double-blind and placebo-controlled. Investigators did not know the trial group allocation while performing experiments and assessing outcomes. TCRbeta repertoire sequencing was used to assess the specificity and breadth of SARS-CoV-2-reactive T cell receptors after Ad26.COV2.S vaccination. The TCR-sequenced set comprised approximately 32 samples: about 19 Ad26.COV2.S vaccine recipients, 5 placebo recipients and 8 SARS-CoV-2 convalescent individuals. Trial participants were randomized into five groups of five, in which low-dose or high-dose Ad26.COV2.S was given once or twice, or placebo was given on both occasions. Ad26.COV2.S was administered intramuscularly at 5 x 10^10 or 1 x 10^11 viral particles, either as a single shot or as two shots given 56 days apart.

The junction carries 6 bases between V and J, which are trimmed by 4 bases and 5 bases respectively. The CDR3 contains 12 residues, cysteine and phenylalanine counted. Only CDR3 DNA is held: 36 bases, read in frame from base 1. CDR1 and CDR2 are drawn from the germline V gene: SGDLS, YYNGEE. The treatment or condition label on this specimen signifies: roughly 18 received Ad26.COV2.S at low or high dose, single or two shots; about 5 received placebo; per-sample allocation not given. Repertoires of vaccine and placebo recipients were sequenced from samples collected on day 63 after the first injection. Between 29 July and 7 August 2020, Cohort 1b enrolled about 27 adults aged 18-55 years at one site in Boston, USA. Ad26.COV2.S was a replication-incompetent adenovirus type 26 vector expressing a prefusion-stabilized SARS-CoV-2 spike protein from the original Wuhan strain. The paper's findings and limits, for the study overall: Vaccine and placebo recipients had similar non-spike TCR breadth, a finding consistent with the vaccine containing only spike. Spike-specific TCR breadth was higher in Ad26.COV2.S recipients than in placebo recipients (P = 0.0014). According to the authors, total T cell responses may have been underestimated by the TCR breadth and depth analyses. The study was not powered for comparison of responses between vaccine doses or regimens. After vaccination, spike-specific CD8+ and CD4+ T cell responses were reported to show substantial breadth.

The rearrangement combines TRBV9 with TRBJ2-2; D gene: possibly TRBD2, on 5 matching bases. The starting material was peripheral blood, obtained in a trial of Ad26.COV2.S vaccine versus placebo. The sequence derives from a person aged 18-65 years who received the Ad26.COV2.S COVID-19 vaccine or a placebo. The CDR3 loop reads CASSTSTGELFF. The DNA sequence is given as TGTGCCAGCAGCACTAGTACCGGGGAGCTGTTTTTT.